Shown below are 32 T cell receptor beta chains from a single sample sequenced in a study of shared clonotypes between healthy human individuals. Method: immunoSEQ multiplex PCR; TCRdb's copy keeps in-frame clones and lacks some. Of roughly 2.2 million clones in the sample, approximately 93% are singletons; the top ten hold about 0.39%. Sequencing was performed on naive CD4+ T cells from PBMCs. The subset is: CD45RA+ positively selected. The receptors here all came from a man younger than 35 in good health. Some clones in this sample may be carry-over from other donors' samples.

CDR3 nucleotide sequence: TGTGCCAGCAGTGAGGGACGGTTTTATGGCTACACCTTC. It yields the protein CASSEGRFYGYTF. The chain uses TRBV7-8 and TRBJ1-2; D possibly corresponds to TRBD1 (5 bases). Trimming stripped 6 bases from V and 5 bases from J, with 13 bases between. The V gene's germline CDR1 is SGHVS and CDR2 FQNEAQ. The CDR3 loop spans 13 amino acids.

Note on this clone: The sample has other DNA sequences that encode this CDR3 too. J is TRBJ1-1 and V is TRBV5-1; a possible D gene is TRBD1 (5 bases). V lost 4 bases, J lost 4 bases, and 14 bases lay in between. Germline V gene data show CDR1 as SGHRS and CDR2 as YFSETQ. The CDR3 totals 14 residues. The CDR3 region is CASSTGGLGTEAFF. The CDR3 coding sequence is TGCGCCAGCAGCACGGGGGGTTTGGGCACTGAAGCTTTCTTT.

The genes are TRBV6-5 and TRBJ2-7; 7 bases are a match to TRBD2. After removal of 8 bases from V and 0 bases from J, the junction contained 4 bases not matched to a gene. The CDR3 sequence is 13 residues long. The germline gives CDR1 MNHEY, CDR2 SVGAGI. The CDR3: CASRGGSSYEQYF. CDR3 DNA: TGTGCCAGCCGTGGCGGGAGCTCCTACGAGCAGTACTTC.

J is TRBJ2-7 and V is TRBV7-2; D possibly matches TRBD1 or TRBD2 (5 bases each). The V end was cut by 0 bases, the J end by 6 bases, with 12 bases between. Germline CDR1 SGHTA, CDR2 FQGNSA. CDR3 length equals 14 residues. The CDR3 DNA reads TGTGCCAGCAGCTTAGCGGGGCAGAGGGGCGAGCAGTACTTC. Residues: CASSLAGQRGEQYF.

The chain couples TRBV28 to TRBJ1-2; weak D call: TRBD1 (6 bases). Germline loops: CDR1 MDHEN, CDR2 SYDVKM. CDR3 length equals 18 residues. Trimming removed 5 bases at V and 4 bases at J, with 26 bases between. The CDR3 DNA reads TGTGCCAGCAGTCCCAGACAGGAGTTCCTCAAAATCGGCTATGGCTACACCTTC. It translates to CASSPRQEFLKIGYGYTF.

The V call is TRBV25-1, the J call TRBJ1-1, with D unclear. The CDR3 is made up of 13 amino acids. V lost 2 bases and J 10 bases, leaving 14 bases between the germline ends. Germline CDR1 reads MGHDK; CDR2 reads SYGVNS. The CDR3 DNA reads TGTGCCAGCAGTGAAGCCCCGCAGGTCGGAGCTTTCTTT. Amino acid sequence: CASSEAPQVGAFF. Using reference TRBV25-1 and TRBJ1-1 for the parts outside the CDR3, the full variable domain is EADIYQTPRYLVIGTGKKITLECSQTMGHDKMYWYQQDPGMELHLIHYSYGVNSTEKGDLSSESTVSRIRTEHFPLTLESARPSHTSQYLCASSEAPQVGAFFGQGTRLTVV.

This chain joins TRBV7-6 and TRBJ2-5, with TRBD2 matching 7 bases. The J call may be wrong; the DNA end is better matched by TRBJ2-7. Germline V gene sequence: CDR1 SGHVS, CDR2 FNYEAQ. The CDR3 is made up of 14 amino acids. The CDR3, as DNA: TGTGCCAGCAGCTTCAAGTCCGGGGGGAGCGAGCAGTACTTC. The encoded protein is CASSFKSGGSEQYF.

V is TRBV4-1 and J is TRBJ2-7; TRBD2 matches at 9 bases. In germline, CDR1 is MGHRA, CDR2 YSYEKL. This CDR3 has 16 residues. V was clipped by 1 base and J by 6 bases; unmatched bases: 10. CDR3 coding DNA: TGCGCCAGCAGCCAAGTTATTCCTAGCGGGAAGCCCGAGCAGTACTTC. Protein product: CASSQVIPSGKPEQYF.

With regard to this clone: The same CDR3 also results from other DNA sequences found in this sample. The rearrangement joins TRBV6-5 to TRBJ2-2, with D perhaps TRBD2 (5 bases). In germline, CDR1 is MNHEY, CDR2 SVGAGI. V lost 2 bases to trimming and J lost 5 bases, with 6 bases between them. This CDR3 comprises 13 residues. This CDR3 reads CASSYPGTGELFF. DNA of the CDR3: TGTGCCAGCAGTTACCCGGGGACCGGGGAGCTGTTTTTT.

The genes are TRBV28 and TRBJ2-1, with 8 bases lining up with TRBD1. This CDR3 spans 12 amino acids. Germline values: CDR1 MDHEN, CDR2 SYDVKM. Losses at the gene ends were 6 bases for V and 15 bases for J; bases not matched to a gene: 10. The CDR3 spells CASSPHGQGVFF. The CDR3 DNA sequence: TGTGCCAGCAGCCCTCATGGACAGGGTGTGTTCTTC.

V is TRBV29-1 and J is TRBJ2-2, with TRBD1 as a possible D gene (5 bases). This CDR3 contains 14 residues. V was clipped by 7 bases and J by 5 bases, with 17 bases between them. Germline V gene data show CDR1 as SQVTM and CDR2 as ANQGSEA. CDR3: CSAQDAPGTGELFF. In nucleotides, the CDR3 is TGCAGCGCCCAGGACGCCCCAGGGACCGGGGAGCTGTTTTTT.

This chain links TRBV11-2 with TRBJ2-7, with D possibly matching TRBD2 (5 bases). CDR3 length equals 15 residues. V was cut by 1 base and J by 1 base, with 11 bases left in between. CDR1 and CDR2 (germline): SGHAT, FQNNGV. The CDR3, as DNA: TGTGCCAGCAGCTTAGTCTCCGGGATTTCCTACGAGCAGTACTTC. It encodes CASSLVSGISYEQYF.

This clone was counted a single time. The J gene is TRBJ2-4, the V gene TRBV28; 8 nucleotides align to TRBD2. V trimming: 2 bases; J trimming: 0 bases; junction bases outside the gene matches: 3. Germline assignment: CDR1 MDHEN and CDR2 SYDVKM. The CDR3 runs 16 residues. The CDR3 region is CASSLGLAGAKNIQYF. The CDR3 coding sequence is TGTGCCAGCAGTTTAGGGCTAGCGGGAGCCAAAAACATTCAGTACTTC.

The V call is TRBV7-6, the J call TRBJ1-2; no clear D. V was shortened by 5 bases and J by 0 bases, with 16 bases between the two germline ends. Germline loops: CDR1 SGHVS, CDR2 FNYEAQ. This CDR3 comprises 16 residues. In DNA form, the CDR3 reads TGTGCCAGCAGCATGCTTAAGGACGGTACTAACTATGGCTACACCTTC. It translates to CASSMLKDGTNYGYTF.

J is TRBJ1-1 and V is TRBV18; D gene unclear. Looked up from germline, CDR1 is KGHSH and CDR2 is LQKENI. V gave up 4 bases and J gave up 0 bases, with 12 bases separating them. The CDR3 length is 15 residues. The CDR3 DNA is TGTGCCAGCTCACTTGGCCCAAGGGTGAACACTGAAGCTTTCTTT. Protein sequence: CASSLGPRVNTEAFF.

For this clone: This sample includes further DNA sequences coding for the same CDR3. The chain recombines TRBV20-1 with TRBJ2-3; the D is unclear. CDR1 is DFQATT and CDR2 is SNEGSKA in the germline V gene (reference sequence). The CDR3 covers 11 residues. With 5 bases removed from V and 3 bases from J, the gap between germline ends came to 6 bases. The CDR3 is CSALRTDTQYF. For the CDR3, the DNA is TGCAGTGCTCTACGAACAGATACGCAGTATTTT.

This rearrangement joins TRBV19 to TRBJ1-2; D is uncertain. The ends were cut back, 1 base at V and 4 bases at J, with 7 bases in the middle. Looked up from germline, CDR1 is LNHDA and CDR2 is SQIVND (reference sequence). The CDR3 is made up of 13 amino acids. The CDR3 DNA reads TGTGCCAGTAGTATAGGGCAGCCCTATGGCTACACCTTC. Its protein product is CASSIGQPYGYTF.

The chain combines TRBV19 with TRBJ2-1; 7 bases agree with TRBD2. CDR1 is LNHDA and CDR2 is SQIVND in the germline V gene (reference sequence). J was trimmed by 12 bases and V by 1 base; bases with no gene match: 15. The length of the CDR3 is 16 residues. CDR3 residues: CASSIAGDGRGVAQFF. DNA for the CDR3: TGTGCCAGTAGTATAGCGGGCGATGGTCGGGGGGTTGCGCAGTTCTTC.

CDR3 residues: CASSPQHRLAGGPSDTQYF. CDR3 bases: TGTGCCAGCAGCCCGCAACACAGACTAGCGGGAGGGCCATCAGATACGCAGTATTTT. This chain joins TRBV7-7 and TRBJ2-3; 14 bases match TRBD2. The germline V gene has CDR1 SSHAT and CDR2 FNYEAQ (reference sequence). The CDR3 length is 19 residues. The junction had 14 bases not matched to a gene; V was cut back by 5 bases and J by 4 bases.

V is TRBV28 and J is TRBJ2-1; TRBD2 matches 10 bases. The CDR3 contains 15 residues. Germline assignment: CDR1 MDHEN and CDR2 SYDVKM. The J segment lost 4 bases and the V segment lost 5 bases, leaving 5 bases of the junction unmatched. The CDR3 bases are TGTGCCAGCAGTCGTAGCGGGGGGCTGTACAATGAGCAGTTCTTC. As protein: CASSRSGGLYNEQFF.

The chain combines TRBV14 with TRBJ1-4, with D possibly TRBD1 on 6 matching bases. This CDR3 region has 15 residues. The germline gives CDR1 SGHDN, CDR2 FVKESK. Trimming left V 4 bases short and J 4 bases short, with 13 bases between. The CDR3 sequence: CASSRGQQLNEKLFF. In DNA form, the CDR3 reads TGTGCCAGCAGCCGAGGACAGCAACTTAATGAAAAACTGTTTTTT. The entire variable domain, with the rest obtained from reference TRBV14 and TRBJ1-4, is as follows: EAGVTQFPSHSVIEKGQTVTLRCDPISGHDNLYWYRRVMGKEIKFLLHFVKESKQDESGMPNNRFLAERTGGTYSTLKVQPAELEDSGVYFCASSRGQQLNEKLFFGSGTQLSVL.

This clone came up once. The sample has other DNA sequences that encode this CDR3 too. The CDR3 region is CASSVTGPNTGELFF. CDR3 DNA sequence: TGTGCCAGCAGCGTAACAGGTCCGAACACCGGGGAGCTGTTTTTT. The chain combines TRBV9 with TRBJ2-2, with D tentatively TRBD1 (5 bases). The CDR3 extends over 15 amino acids. Trimming removed 1 base from V and 0 bases from J, with 7 bases in between. CDR1 and CDR2 (germline): SGDLS, YYNGEE.

The rearrangement uses TRBV9 and TRBJ2-1; 8 nucleotides agree with TRBD2. The V gene end was trimmed by 4 bases and the J gene end by 6 bases; junction bases not matched to a gene: 3. This CDR3 spans 13 amino acids. Germline CDR1 reads SGDLS; CDR2 reads YYNGEE. CDR3 region: CASSFGTSNEQFF. In DNA form, the CDR3 reads TGTGCCAGCAGCTTCGGGACTAGCAATGAGCAGTTCTTC.

This chain uses TRBV18 with TRBJ2-7; possible D gene TRBD2, 6 bases. Trimming stripped 3 bases from V and 3 bases from J, with 18 bases between. Germline CDR1 reads KGHSH; CDR2 reads LQKENI. The CDR3 extends over 16 amino acids. CDR3 amino acids: CASSPGLLTGVYEQYF. The CDR3 DNA reads as TGTGCCAGCTCACCGGGGTTGTTAACGGGAGTCTACGAGCAGTACTTC.

About this clone itself: This CDR3 is also generated by other DNA sequences in the sample. V is TRBV5-1 and J is TRBJ2-2; a possible D gene is TRBD2 (5 bases). The germline V and J ends were trimmed by 0 bases and 6 bases, with 12 bases remaining between them. The CDR3 has 15 residues. The germline gives CDR1 SGHRS, CDR2 YFSETQ. The CDR3 region is CASSLVAGGPGELFF. As DNA, the CDR3 is TGCGCCAGCAGCTTGGTGGCAGGCGGGCCCGGGGAGCTGTTTTTT.

The J gene is TRBJ2-1, the V gene TRBV5-1, with unresolved D. V gave up 4 bases and J gave up 4 bases, with 12 bases separating them. The CDR3 contains 14 residues. CDR1 is SGHRS, CDR2 YFSETQ, per germline. DNA for the CDR3: TGCGCCAGCAGCCCGCCTAACCTATACAATGAGCAGTTCTTC. It translates to CASSPPNLYNEQFF. Full variable domain (outside the CDR3, taken from reference TRBV5-1 and TRBJ2-1): KAGVTQTPRYLIKTRGQQVTLSCSPISGHRSVSWYQQTPGQGLQFLFEYFSETQRNKGNFPGRFSGRQFSNSRSEMNVSTLELGDSALYLCASSPPNLYNEQFFGPGTRLTVL.

The CDR3 reads CASGPGQGSLPSGNTIYF. The DNA for the CDR3 is TGCGCCAGCGGCCCTGGACAGGGGAGTCTCCCATCTGGAAACACCATATATTTT. V usage is TRBV5-1 and J usage is TRBJ1-3; 9 bases agree with TRBD1. The CDR3 covers 18 residues. Germline lookup yields CDR1 SGHRS and CDR2 YFSETQ. Trimming cost V 7 bases and J 1 base; bases outside gene matches: 15.

The V gene is TRBV9, the J gene TRBJ2-5; weak D call: TRBD2 (5 bases). V was trimmed by 0 bases and J by 1 base, leaving 7 bases between them. Germline CDR1 and CDR2: SGDLS and YYNGEE. CDR3 length equals 14 residues. In nucleotides, the CDR3 is TGTGCCAGCAGCGTAGCGGGGTCCCAAGAGACCCAGTACTTC. Residues: CASSVAGSQETQYF.

The count of this clone is one. This specimen includes other DNA sequences encoding the same CDR3. The chain combines TRBV5-1 with TRBJ2-1; D is uncertain. Germline values: CDR1 SGHRS, CDR2 YFSETQ. V lost 0 bases, J lost 0 bases, and 7 bases lay in between. CDR3 length: 15 residues. The CDR3: CASSLVSSSYNEQFF. The DNA of the CDR3 is TGCGCCAGCAGCTTGGTTAGTAGCTCCTACAATGAGCAGTTCTTC.

This sequence joins TRBV18 and TRBJ1-3; no firm D call. Germline V gene data show CDR1 as KGHSH and CDR2 as LQKENI. This CDR3 spans 11 amino acids. With 9 bases removed from V and 4 bases from J, the gap between germline ends came to 7 bases. In DNA, the CDR3 is TGTGCCAGTAAAGAAGGAAACACCATATATTTT. It codes for CASKEGNTIYF.

Here the CDR3 reads CASSESTSGVLYEQYF. The CDR3 bases are TGTGCCAGCAGTGAAAGCACTAGCGGGGTACTGTACGAGCAGTACTTC. This sequence joins TRBV2 and TRBJ2-7, with 10 bases aligning to TRBD2. The CDR3 consists of 16 residues. V trimming: 2 bases; J trimming: 4 bases; junction bases outside the gene matches: 8. Germline assignment: CDR1 SNHLY and CDR2 FYNNEI.

This chain links TRBV27 with TRBJ2-7, with 11 bases lining up with TRBD2. Trimming took 3 bases from V and 2 from J; bases not matched to a gene: 3. This CDR3 contains 15 residues. Germline V gene sequence: CDR1 MNHEY, CDR2 SMNVEV (reference sequence). The chain's CDR3 is CASSFLSGRAYEQYF. The CDR3 bases are TGTGCCAGCAGTTTCCTTAGCGGGAGGGCCTACGAGCAGTACTTC.